This TCR beta chain is drawn from a study of T cells in localized non-small cell lung cancer. Only in-frame clones appear in the TCRdb table, and some are missing; sequencing was by immunoSEQ multiplex PCR. This table has 35,000 or so clones, around 85% appearing once. The sequencing here drew on peripheral blood, taken before any cancer treatment. The source of this sequence is a woman aged 40 to 75 with stage I lung adenocarcinoma.

CDR3 nucleotide sequence: TGTGCCAGCCTCCGGGACAACGGCGGAGATACGCAGTATTTT. This sequence encodes CASLRDNGGDTQYF. The chain employs TRBV2 and TRBJ2-3; tentative D call: TRBD1 (6 bases). Germline V lookup: CDR1 SNHLY, CDR2 FYNNEI. There are 14 residues in the CDR3. V was clipped by 8 bases and J by 5 bases, with 17 bases between them.